Listed below are T cell receptor beta chains from one sample, sequenced in a study of blood T cell repertoires in COVID-19. Sequencing used immunoSEQ multiplex PCR; TCRdb keeps in-frame clones, though not all of them. The sample yields some 40,000 clones, over 85% seen once. The sample was peripheral blood. The receptors were gathered from a man over 45 with COVID-19, enrolled during active disease. The CDR3 runs from the conserved cysteine through the conserved F or W. The order of the fields is V gene, clone size, J gene, D gene, CDR3 protein, CDR3 DNA. D genes are given only for firm matches. Only some rows state a clone size, as once, few, many or a class for expanded clones.

v_gene: TRBV3-1/TRBV3-2
abundance: .
j_gene: TRBJ1-1
d_gene: .
CDR3aa: CASSQDHHPGRAFF
CDR3nt: TGTGCCAGCAGCCAAGATCACCACCCGGGGAGAGCTTTCTTT

v_gene: TRBV6-5
abundance: .
j_gene: TRBJ2-7
d_gene: .
CDR3aa: CASSYTSGQSYEQYF
CDR3nt: TGTGCCAGCAGTTATACCAGCGGGCAGTCCTACGAGCAGTACTTC

v_gene: TRBV27
abundance: .
j_gene: TRBJ2-7
d_gene: TRBD1
CDR3aa: CASGLRGLKAYEQYF
CDR3nt: TGTGCCAGCGGACTCAGGGGGTTAAAGGCCTACGAGCAGTACTTC

v_gene: TRBV2
abundance: .
j_gene: TRBJ2-1
d_gene: .
CDR3aa: CASSDFTAGSYNEQFF
CDR3nt: TGTGCCAGCAGTGATTTCACCGCGGGTTCCTACAATGAGCAGTTCTTC

v_gene: TRBV7-9
abundance: once
j_gene: TRBJ1-1
d_gene: TRBD1
CDR3aa: CASSFSGRGRRDTEAFF
CDR3nt: TGTGCCAGCAGCTTTTCCGGCAGGGGGCGCCGGGACACTGAAGCTTTCTTT

v_gene: TRBV5-1
abundance: .
j_gene: TRBJ1-6
d_gene: .
CDR3aa: CASSVSRMESYNSPLHF
CDR3nt: TGCGCCAGCAGCGTCTCAAGGATGGAGAGTTATAATTCACCCCTCCACTTT

v_gene: TRBV19
abundance: .
j_gene: TRBJ2-7
d_gene: .
CDR3aa: CASRSGAGSAFGNEQYF
CDR3nt: TGTGCCAGTAGATCAGGGGCAGGTTCTGCGTTCGGGAACGAGCAGTACTTC

v_gene: TRBV30
abundance: .
j_gene: TRBJ1-1
d_gene: TRBD1
CDR3aa: CAADRGNTEAFF
CDR3nt: TGTGCCGCAGACAGGGGGAACACTGAAGCTTTCTTT

v_gene: TRBV7-2
abundance: .
j_gene: TRBJ2-2
d_gene: TRBD2
CDR3aa: CASSLATSGVGELFF
CDR3nt: TGTGCCAGCAGCTTAGCGACTAGCGGAGTCGGGGAGCTGTTTTTT

v_gene: TRBV7-2
abundance: once
j_gene: TRBJ2-1
d_gene: TRBD2
CDR3aa: CASVSGNPYNEQFF
CDR3nt: TGTGCCAGCGTTAGCGGGAACCCCTACAATGAGCAGTTCTTC

v_gene: TRBV10-3
abundance: .
j_gene: TRBJ1-1
d_gene: .
CDR3aa: CAAAVLDNTEAFF
CDR3nt: TGTGCCGCGGCGGTCTTAGATAACACTGAAGCTTTCTTT

v_gene: TRBV6-6
abundance: .
j_gene: TRBJ2-1
d_gene: .
CDR3aa: CASTKATGTNEQFF
CDR3nt: TGTGCCAGCACCAAGGCAACAGGTACAAATGAGCAGTTCTTC

v_gene: TRBV29-1
abundance: .
j_gene: TRBJ1-1
d_gene: .
CDR3aa: CSARTAMNTEAFF
CDR3nt: TGCAGCGCTAGGACAGCCATGAACACTGAAGCTTTCTTT

v_gene: TRBV10-3
abundance: .
j_gene: TRBJ1-1
d_gene: .
CDR3aa: CAISGDILTGTEAFF
CDR3nt: TGTGCCATCAGTGGGGACATCTTAACGGGCACTGAAGCTTTCTTT

v_gene: TRBV19
abundance: .
j_gene: TRBJ2-7
d_gene: TRBD1
CDR3aa: CASRDRASYEQYF
CDR3nt: TGTGCCAGTAGGGACAGGGCGTCCTACGAGCAGTACTTC

v_gene: TRBV5-1
abundance: once
j_gene: TRBJ2-7
d_gene: TRBD2
CDR3aa: CASSSGPETTGGREQYF
CDR3nt: TGCGCCAGCAGCTCCGGGCCTGAAACGACGGGAGGGCGGGAGCAGTACTTC

v_gene: TRBV25-1
abundance: .
j_gene: TRBJ1-2
d_gene: .
CDR3aa: CASRPQGPYGYTF
CDR3nt: TGTGCCAGTAGACCTCAGGGTCCCTATGGCTACACCTTC

v_gene: TRBV11-2
abundance: .
j_gene: TRBJ2-7
d_gene: TRBD2
CDR3aa: CASSSLTSGSPYEQYF
CDR3nt: TGTGCCAGCAGCTCTCTGACTAGCGGGAGTCCCTACGAGCAGTACTTC

v_gene: TRBV6-5
abundance: once
j_gene: TRBJ2-7
d_gene: .
CDR3aa: CASSYLVTGEQYF
CDR3nt: TGTGCCAGCAGTTACCTCGTAACAGGCGAGCAGTACTTC

v_gene: TRBV19
abundance: .
j_gene: TRBJ2-2
d_gene: TRBD1
CDR3aa: CASRFRGQGTGELFF
CDR3nt: TGTGCCAGTAGGTTCAGAGGACAGGGAACCGGGGAGCTGTTTTTT

v_gene: TRBV2
abundance: .
j_gene: TRBJ2-1
d_gene: .
CDR3aa: CASSEEPSQFF
CDR3nt: TGTGCCAGCAGTGAAGAGCCCTCTCAGTTCTTC

v_gene: TRBV9
abundance: .
j_gene: TRBJ1-2
d_gene: TRBD1
CDR3aa: CASSDGQGANYGYTF
CDR3nt: TGTGCCAGCAGCGACGGACAGGGGGCCAACTATGGCTACACCTTC

v_gene: TRBV2
abundance: .
j_gene: TRBJ2-1
d_gene: .
CDR3aa: CASMGLGLRFF
CDR3nt: TGTGCCAGCATGGGCTTGGGACTTCGTTTCTTC

v_gene: TRBV3-1/TRBV3-2
abundance: once
j_gene: TRBJ2-1
d_gene: .
CDR3aa: CASSQADRGYNEQFF
CDR3nt: TGTGCCAGCAGCCAAGCGGATCGAGGCTACAATGAGCAGTTCTTC

v_gene: TRBV6-4
abundance: once
j_gene: TRBJ1-3
d_gene: .
CDR3aa: CASSDIAGNTIYF
CDR3nt: TGTGCCAGCAGTGACATCGCTGGAAACACCATATATTTT

v_gene: TRBV15
abundance: .
j_gene: TRBJ2-7
d_gene: .
CDR3aa: CATSRDRTTGLYEQYF
CDR3nt: TGTGCCACCAGCAGAGACCGCACAACAGGTCTTTACGAGCAGTACTTC

v_gene: TRBV7-9
abundance: .
j_gene: TRBJ2-1
d_gene: TRBD1
CDR3aa: CASSLRFGTDSYNEQFF
CDR3nt: TGTGCCAGCAGCTTAAGGTTCGGGACAGACTCCTACAATGAGCAGTTCTTC

v_gene: TRBV19
abundance: .
j_gene: TRBJ2-1
d_gene: TRBD2
CDR3aa: CASSTPTGLAGRNEQFF
CDR3nt: TGTGCCAGTAGTACACCGACGGGACTAGCGGGACGCAATGAGCAGTTCTTC

v_gene: TRBV5-1
abundance: .
j_gene: TRBJ1-4
d_gene: .
CDR3aa: CASSNQPGGLTNEKLFF
CDR3nt: TGCGCCAGCAGCAACCAGCCCGGGGGGCTTACTAATGAAAAACTGTTTTTT

v_gene: TRBV28
abundance: .
j_gene: TRBJ2-2
d_gene: .
CDR3aa: CASSRGIGELFF
CDR3nt: TGTGCCAGCAGTAGGGGCATCGGGGAGCTGTTTTTT

v_gene: TRBV2
abundance: .
j_gene: TRBJ1-1
d_gene: .
CDR3aa: CASRALWGGQVAAFF
CDR3nt: TGTGCCAGCAGGGCATTATGGGGCGGCCAAGTGGCAGCTTTCTTT

v_gene: TRBV2
abundance: .
j_gene: TRBJ2-6
d_gene: .
CDR3aa: CASSTGNSGANVLTF
CDR3nt: TGTGCCAGCAGTACAGGGAACTCTGGGGCCAACGTCCTGACTTTC

v_gene: TRBV19
abundance: .
j_gene: TRBJ2-7
d_gene: TRBD1
CDR3aa: CASSQGGDSYEQYF
CDR3nt: TGTGCCAGTAGTCAAGGGGGCGACTCCTACGAGCAGTACTTC